The 28 T cell receptor beta chains reported below all come from one sample, sequenced in a study of shared clonotypes between healthy human individuals. TCRdb's copy holds only in-frame clones and misses some; the assay was immunoSEQ multiplex PCR. The data hold over 850,000 clones, with 75% to 80% observed a single time. The material sequenced was memory CD4+ T cells from PBMCs. The subset was: CD45RA-negative fraction. The origin of the receptors is a man in his late teens or twenties in good health. Some clones in this sample may be carry-over from other donors' samples.

This clone came up a few times. The identical CDR3 is also encoded by other nucleotide sequences in the sample. The J gene is TRBJ2-7, the V gene TRBV28; possible D gene TRBD1, 6 bases. There are 13 residues in the CDR3. Per germline, CDR1 MDHEN and CDR2 SYDVKM. V lost 3 bases and J 2 bases, leaving 8 bases between the germline ends. The CDR3 here is CASSLTGPYEQYF. The CDR3 coding sequence is TGTGCCAGCAGTTTGACAGGCCCCTACGAGCAGTACTTC.

Note on this clone: Other DNA sequences in the same sample also yield this CDR3. The chain joins TRBV11-2 to TRBJ2-1, with 11 bases aligning to TRBD2. With 5 bases clipped from V and 4 bases from J, the junction kept 7 bases outside the gene matches. The CDR3 covers 16 residues. CDR1 and CDR2 (germline): SGHAT, FQNNGV. The chain's CDR3 is CASSLRLAGIYNEQFF. Here the CDR3 DNA reads TGTGCCAGCAGCCTTAGACTAGCGGGAATATACAATGAGCAGTTCTTC.

The chain joins TRBV7-2 to TRBJ2-7; D gene ambiguous. CDR1 and CDR2 from the germline V gene are SGHTA and FQGNSA. The CDR3 loop spans 16 amino acids. The germline V and J ends were trimmed by 1 base and 1 base, with 14 bases remaining between them. The CDR3, as DNA: TGTGCCAGCAGCTTAGTAGGGCAGGAATCGTCCTACGAGCAGTACTTC. Its protein is CASSLVGQESSYEQYF.

This clone occurred once. This chain joins TRBV5-1 and TRBJ2-1, with TRBD2 matching over 9 bases. The CDR3 is made up of 16 amino acids. Germline V lookup: CDR1 SGHRS, CDR2 YFSETQ. V was pared by 4 bases and J by 3 bases, with 8 bases of the junction left unmatched. As DNA, the CDR3 is TGCGCCAGCAGCGAAGATAGACTAGCGGTCTACAATGAGCAGTTCTTC. It specifies CASSEDRLAVYNEQFF. Full variable domain (rest looked up from reference TRBV5-1 and TRBJ2-1): KAGVTQTPRYLIKTRGQQVTLSCSPISGHRSVSWYQQTPGQGLQFLFEYFSETQRNKGNFPGRFSGRQFSNSRSEMNVSTLELGDSALYLCASSEDRLAVYNEQFFGPGTRLTVL.

The table lists this clone with a few counts. V and J are TRBV4-1 and TRBJ2-7; perhaps TRBD2 as D (6 bases). The V and J ends lost 3 bases and 6 bases respectively, with 21 bases between them. Germline CDR1 and CDR2: MGHRA and YSYEKL. There are 16 residues in the CDR3. The CDR3 loop reads CASSHPFRQRVVEQYF. CDR3 sequence (DNA): TGCGCCAGCAGCCACCCCTTCAGGCAGCGGGTAGTCGAGCAGTACTTC.

This chain's CDR3 is CASSLSPHHEQYF. The CDR3 DNA sequence: TGTGCCAGCAGTTTAAGCCCGCACCACGAGCAGTACTTC. This chain links TRBV6-5 with TRBJ2-7; no reliable D call. Trimming stripped 4 bases from V and 5 bases from J, with 12 bases between. Germline assignment: CDR1 MNHEY and CDR2 SVGAGI. The CDR3 is made up of 13 amino acids.

The chain joins TRBV2 to TRBJ2-5; D unclear. Germline V CDR1 and CDR2: SNHLY, FYNNEI. V lost 2 bases and J lost 3, with 4 bases in between. This CDR3 contains 12 residues. CDR3 sequence: CASSEIKETQYF. CDR3 bases: TGTGCCAGCAGTGAAATCAAAGAGACCCAGTACTTC. Based on the CDR3 plus reference TRBV2 and TRBJ2-5, the full variable domain is EPEVTQTPSHQVTQMGQEVILRCVPISNHLYFYWYRQILGQKVEFLVSFYNNEISEKSEIFDDQFSVERPDGSNFTLKIRSTKLEDSAMYFCASSEIKETQYFGPGTRLLVL.

The rearrangement uses TRBV4-1 and TRBJ2-4, with 7 bases fitting TRBD2. The CDR3 is 17 residues long. The V and J ends lost 5 bases and 0 bases, in that order; junction bases with no gene match: 10. Per germline, CDR1 MGHRA and CDR2 YSYEKL. CDR3 protein: CASSSLGRGVAKNIQYF. CDR3 nucleotides: TGCGCCAGCAGCTCACTAGGGAGGGGAGTAGCCAAAAACATTCAGTACTTC.

Concerning this clone: Just one base apart from a much larger clone, this may be a read error. The rearrangement uses TRBV6-5 and TRBJ2-6; D unclear. Trimming removed 4 bases at V and 0 bases at J, with 1 base between. This CDR3 contains 13 residues. Per germline, CDR1 MNHEY and CDR2 SVGAGI. CDR3 amino acids: CASSFSGANVLTF. Written as DNA, the CDR3 is TGTGCCAGCAGTTTCTCTGGGGCCAACGTCCTGACTTTC.

CDR3 nucleotides: TGTGCCAGCCTGTGGGGGCCCGGGGAGCTGTTTTTT. Its protein is CASLWGPGELFF. The chain is built from TRBV2 and TRBJ2-2; a weak D match, TRBD1 (6 bases). The germline V gene has CDR1 SNHLY and CDR2 FYNNEI. The length of the CDR3 is 12 residues. Trimming left V 8 bases short and J 6 bases short, with 10 bases between.

The chain couples TRBV5-4 to TRBJ2-1; D might be TRBD2 (6 bases). Germline CDR1 reads SGHNT; CDR2 reads YYREEE (reference sequence). Trimming took 4 bases from V and 3 from J, leaving 17 bases between them. There are 16 residues in the CDR3. CDR3 protein: CASSAGGTAFYNEQFF. CDR3 DNA: TGTGCCAGCAGCGCTGGCGGGACGGCTTTCTACAATGAGCAGTTCTTC. Full variable domain (remainder filled in from reference TRBV5-4 and TRBJ2-1): ETGVTQSPTHLIKTRGQQVTLRCSSQSGHNTVSWYQQALGQGPQFIFQYYREEENGRGNFPPRFSGLQFPNYSSELNVNALELDDSALYLCASSAGGTAFYNEQFFGPGTRLTVL.

The genes are TRBV7-2 and TRBJ1-3; 7 bases fit TRBD1. The CDR3 is 19 residues long. Germline V lookup: CDR1 SGHTA, CDR2 FQGNSA. V shed 4 bases, J shed 4 bases, and the junction held 19 bases outside the gene matches. The CDR3, as DNA: TGTGCCAGCAGCTCCCAAATGCCTGGGTGGAGGGGGCAAGGAAACACCATATATTTT. Translating gives CASSSQMPGWRGQGNTIYF.

The CDR3: CASSFAVGFPNTEAFF. DNA of the CDR3: TGCGCCAGCAGCTTCGCGGTCGGGTTCCCGAACACTGAAGCTTTCTTT. The J gene is TRBJ1-1, the V gene TRBV5-1, with D unclear. Germline CDR1 reads SGHRS; CDR2 reads YFSETQ. Trimming shortened V by 2 bases and J by 1 base, and 15 bases separated the two germline ends. This CDR3 is 16 amino acids long.

The chain has TRBV7-2 and TRBJ2-7; possible D gene TRBD2, 6 bases. This CDR3 region has 19 residues. Germline CDR1 SGHTA, CDR2 FQGNSA. The V and J ends lost 2 bases and 3 bases respectively, with 26 bases between them. CDR3 in DNA: TGTGCCAGCAGCTTACAAAGGGCGGGGAACAGCTCGTATCTCTACGAGCAGTACTTC. Translated, it gives CASSLQRAGNSSYLYEQYF.

The genes are TRBV7-9 and TRBJ1-1; D ambiguous. With 7 bases removed from V and 10 bases from J, the gap between germline ends came to 13 bases. The CDR3 runs to 11 residues. Germline CDR1 SEHNR, CDR2 FQNEAQ (reference sequence). In DNA form, the CDR3 reads TGTGCCAGCACCGACGAGTTTCTAGCTTTCTTT. Translation: CASTDEFLAFF. The entire variable domain, with the rest obtained from reference TRBV7-9 and TRBJ1-1, is as follows: DTGVSQNPRHKITKRGQNVTFRCDPISEHNRLYWYRQTLGQGPEFLTYFQNEAQLEKSRLLSDRFSAERPKGSFSTLEIQRTEQGDSAMYLCASTDEFLAFFGQGTRLTVV.

This clone was recorded only once. The CDR3 is CASTPGLLNYGFGYTF. The CDR3 DNA sequence: TGTGCCAGCACCCCCGGGCTTCTAAATTATGGGTTTGGCTACACCTTC. The rearrangement links TRBV5-6 to TRBJ1-2; D gene ambiguous. Germline V gene data show CDR1 as SGHDT and CDR2 as YYEEEE. The CDR3 length is 16 residues. V dropped 6 bases and J dropped 7 bases, with 25 bases sitting between them.

The chain carries TRBV11-2 and TRBJ2-2, with no clear D. This CDR3 has 15 residues. Trimming removed 1 base at V and 1 base at J, with 7 bases between. CDR1 is SGHAT and CDR2 is FQNNGV in the germline V gene. CDR3 coding DNA: TGTGCCAGCAGCTTAGGTTACGGGAACACCGGGGAGCTGTTTTTT. This codes for CASSLGYGNTGELFF.

Written as DNA, the CDR3 is TGTGCCAGCAGCCGCCGAGGACAACCAACAGATACGCAGTATTTT. Residues: CASSRRGQPTDTQYF. J is TRBJ2-3 and V is TRBV7-6; the D gene is possibly TRBD1 (5 bases). The CDR3 totals 15 residues. Germline loops: CDR1 SGHVS, CDR2 FNYEAQ. V lost 5 bases, J lost 3 bases, and 15 bases lay in between. The complete variable domain, with remaining parts taken from reference TRBV7-6 and TRBJ2-3, reads GAGVSQSPRYKVTKRGQDVALRCDPISGHVSLYWYRQALGQGPEFLTYFNYEAQQDKSGLPNDRFSAERPEGSISTLTIQRTEQRDSAMYRCASSRRGQPTDTQYFGPGTRLTVL.

Comments on this clone: The sample has other DNA sequences that encode this CDR3 too. The chain has TRBV5-1 and TRBJ2-3, with TRBD1 as a possible D gene (6 bases). The CDR3 totals 12 residues. Germline lookup yields CDR1 SGHRS and CDR2 YFSETQ. V gave up 4 bases and J gave up 7 bases, with 10 bases separating them. CDR3 in DNA: TGCGCCAGCAGCCCGGGACAAAATACGCAGTATTTT. Its translation: CASSPGQNTQYF.

The J gene is TRBJ2-1, the V gene TRBV9; 10 bases line up with TRBD2. CDR1 and CDR2 (germline): SGDLS, YYNGEE. V gave up 0 bases and J gave up 2 bases; unmatched junction bases: 2. CDR3 size: 16 residues. This CDR3 is CASSVGSGRAYNEQFF. As DNA, the CDR3 is TGTGCCAGCAGCGTAGGGAGCGGGAGGGCCTACAATGAGCAGTTCTTC.

Many counts were recorded for this clone. Different DNA sequences within this sample yield the same CDR3. CDR3 bases: TGTGCCAGCTCACCTTCCCAGGGGCTCAACGAGCAGTACTTC. Its translation: CASSPSQGLNEQYF. The rearrangement joins TRBV18 to TRBJ2-7; D may be TRBD1 (6 bases). Trimming cost V 3 bases and J 5 bases, with 14 bases left between them. Looked up from germline, CDR1 is KGHSH and CDR2 is LQKENI. The CDR3 covers 14 residues.

This clone appeared a few times. This rearrangement joins TRBV15 to TRBJ2-5; D ambiguous. Germline CDR1 and CDR2: LNHNV and YYDKDF (reference sequence). Trimming pared 8 bases from V and 3 bases from J, leaving 10 bases between. The CDR3 totals 12 residues. The CDR3, as DNA: TGTGCCACCTCGCTTAGCAAAGAGACCCAGTACTTC. Translated: CATSLSKETQYF.

On this clone itself: Other DNA sequences within the sample encode an identical CDR3. The V and J genes are TRBV28 and TRBJ2-7; D possibly corresponds to TRBD1 (5 bases). The germline CDR1 and CDR2 sequences are MDHEN and SYDVKM. This CDR3 is built from 14 residues. Trimming stripped 5 bases from V and 1 base from J, with 12 bases between. CDR3 sequence: CASSPSAGSYEQYF. CDR3 coding DNA: TGTGCCAGCAGTCCCTCTGCAGGGTCCTACGAGCAGTACTTC.

The chain combines TRBV15 with TRBJ2-3, with TRBD2 matching 9 bases. This CDR3 is 17 amino acids long. The germline V gene has CDR1 LNHNV and CDR2 YYDKDF (reference sequence). J lost 3 bases, V lost 0 bases, and 7 bases had no gene match. The CDR3 region is CATSRDQSGRTTDTQYF. CDR3 nucleotide sequence: TGTGCCACCAGCAGAGATCAAAGCGGGAGGACAACAGATACGCAGTATTTT.

The chain recombines TRBV7-8 with TRBJ1-5; TRBD1 agrees at 9 bases. V shed 5 bases, J shed 4 bases, and the junction held 9 bases outside the gene matches. Germline V gene sequence: CDR1 SGHVS, CDR2 FQNEAQ. The CDR3 is made up of 16 amino acids. Here the CDR3 DNA reads TGTGCCAGCAGCCTGACAGGGGGTGGGCGAAATCAGCCCCAGCATTTT. It codes for CASSLTGGGRNQPQHF.

CDR3 residues: CAISEHRSPGYGYTF. The CDR3 DNA reads as TGTGCCATCAGTGAGCACCGGAGTCCCGGCTATGGCTACACCTTC. V usage is TRBV10-3 and J usage is TRBJ1-2, with D hard to call. Germline CDR1 and CDR2: ENHRY and SYGVKD. With 2 bases removed from V and 4 bases from J, the gap between germline ends came to 14 bases. The CDR3 extends over 15 amino acids.

The rearrangement uses TRBV28 and TRBJ1-5; 10 nucleotides align to TRBD1. CDR1 MDHEN and CDR2 SYDVKM come from the germline V gene. V was clipped by 1 base and J by 7 bases; unmatched bases: 7. The CDR3 length is 16 residues. CDR3 region: CASSLYGTGVGQPQHF. The CDR3, as DNA: TGTGCCAGCAGTTTATACGGGACAGGGGTCGGACAGCCCCAGCATTTT.

The chain links TRBV6-4 to TRBJ2-1, with 9 bases lining up with TRBD2. The CDR3 extends over 19 amino acids. CDR1 and CDR2 from the germline V gene are MRHNA and SNTAGT. With 3 bases clipped from V and 0 bases from J, the junction kept 12 bases outside the gene matches. The CDR3, as DNA: TGTGCCAGCAGTGATTCAGATAGCGGGAGCCCTAGCTCCTACAATGAGCAGTTCTTC. Translated, it gives CASSDSDSGSPSSYNEQFF.